Listed below are T cell receptor beta chains from one sample, sequenced in a study of blood T cell repertoires in COVID-19. The method was immunoSEQ multiplex PCR; TCRdb's version includes in-frame clones alone and lacks a portion of them. This table holds 100,000 to 150,000 clones, about 80% found once. Sequencing input: peripheral blood. All receptors derive from a woman between 50 and 59 years old with acute or convalescent COVID-19. Both conserved end residues are part of each CDR3. A D gene is named only where the DNA matches it firmly. The size entry is marked missing in some rows and otherwise reads once, few, many or a size class.

>TRBD2|-|TRBJ2-3|TRBV18
CASSSTSGGITDTQYF
TGTGCCAGCTCGTCGACTAGCGGGGGAATCACAGATACGCAGTATTTT
>-|-|TRBJ1-4|TRBV11-2
CASSLDITGKLFF
TGTGCCAGCAGCTTAGACATAACAGGGAAACTGTTTTTT
>TRBD2|-|TRBJ2-7|TRBV6-5
CASSYGPSGSYEQYF
TGTGCCAGCAGTTACGGCCCTAGCGGGTCCTACGAGCAGTACTTC
>TRBD1|-|TRBJ1-2|TRBV29-1
CSVGTGVIYGYTF
TGCAGCGTGGGGACAGGGGTAATCTATGGCTACACCTTC
>-|once|TRBJ1-2|TRBV6-5
CATRRTVYYGYTF
TGTGCCACCAGGCGGACAGTTTACTATGGCTACACCTTC
>TRBD1|-|TRBJ2-7|TRBV19
CASSKPGQGSEQYF
TGTGCCAGTAGTAAGCCGGGACAGGGCTCCGAGCAGTACTTC
>TRBD1|-|TRBJ1-5|TRBV6-5
CASSRNQGVQPQHF
TGTGCCAGCAGTCGGAATCAGGGGGTCCAGCCCCAGCATTTT
>TRBD1|once|TRBJ1-5|TRBV29-1
CSVATGGGQPQHF
TGCAGCGTCGCGACAGGGGGGGGACAGCCCCAGCATTTT
>-|-|TRBJ2-2|TRBV19
CASSAFDRRNTGELFF
TGTGCCAGTAGTGCCTTTGACAGACGTAACACCGGGGAGCTGTTTTTT
>-|-|TRBJ1-5|TRBV21-1
CASSNRDRGNQPQHF
TGTGCCAGCAGCAACCGGGACAGGGGAAATCAGCCCCAGCATTTT
>-|-|TRBJ2-4|TRBV6-1
CASSELGGPTKNIQYF
TGTGCCAGCAGTGAGCTCGGGGGGCCTACCAAAAACATTCAGTACTTC
>-|few|TRBJ1-5|TRBV30
CAWSAGAMSNQPQHF
TGTGCCTGGAGTGCAGGGGCTATGAGCAATCAGCCCCAGCATTTT
>TRBD2|few|TRBJ2-5|TRBV5-4
CASQPRGGQQETQYF
TGTGCCAGCCAACCTCGGGGGGGCCAACAAGAGACCCAGTACTTC
>-|-|TRBJ2-1|TRBV18
CASSMKPSVAYNEQFF
TGTGCCAGCTCAATGAAGCCCTCTGTCGCCTACAATGAGCAGTTCTTC
>-|-|TRBJ2-5|TRBV5-4
CASSRVDRFQETQYF
TGTGCCAGCAGCCGGGTGGACAGATTCCAAGAGACCCAGTACTTC
>TRBD1|-|TRBJ1-5|TRBV18
CASSPLQGSNQPQHF
TGTGCCAGCTCACCTTTACAGGGGAGCAATCAGCCCCAGCATTTT
>TRBD2|-|TRBJ2-5|TRBV24-1
CATSDPTPTSGKPQETQYF
TGTGCCACCAGTGACCCGACCCCGACTAGCGGGAAGCCCCAAGAGACCCAGTACTTC